This TCR beta chain came from a study of blood T cell repertoires in COVID-19. In the original workflow: From reference gene primer amplification, estimates of nucleated cell counts were derived. Profiled with immunoSEQ multiplex PCR; TCRdb holds only in-frame clones, not every one. For V, J and clone size, that table is used; D and trimming come from the DNA. The table lists 80,000 to 90,000 clones, around 82% of them singletons. Germline V CDR1 and CDR2: KGHSH, LQKENI. J was trimmed by 4 bases and V by 3 bases; bases with no gene match: 6. The CDR3 length is 15 residues. Followed longitudinally, the Seattle patients had been enrolled during active infection.

This receptor was taken from an elderly woman with COVID-19, enrolled during active disease. The chain combines TRBV18 with TRBJ2-7, with TRBD1 identical over 10 bases. Sequencing was carried out using peripheral blood. CDR3 sequence (DNA): TGTGCCAGCTCACCCGGGACAGGGGTAGCTTACGAGCAGTACTTC. Translating it yields CASSPGTGVAYEQYF.